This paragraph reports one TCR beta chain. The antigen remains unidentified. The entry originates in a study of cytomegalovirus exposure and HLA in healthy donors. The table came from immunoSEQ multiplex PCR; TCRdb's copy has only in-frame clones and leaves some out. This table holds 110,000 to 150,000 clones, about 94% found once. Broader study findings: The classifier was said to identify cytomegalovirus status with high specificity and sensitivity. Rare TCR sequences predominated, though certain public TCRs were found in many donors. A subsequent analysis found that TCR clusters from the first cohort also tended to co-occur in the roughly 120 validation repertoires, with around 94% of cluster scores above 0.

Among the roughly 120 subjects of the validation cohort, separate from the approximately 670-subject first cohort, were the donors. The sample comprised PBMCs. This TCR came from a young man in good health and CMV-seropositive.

CDR3 region: CASSPTSNEQFF. The CDR3 coding sequence is TGTGCCAGCAGCCCAACTAGCAATGAGCAGTTCTTC. The chain recombines TRBV6-6 with TRBJ2-1; D perhaps matches TRBD2 (5 bases). V lost 6 bases and J 6 bases, leaving 9 bases between the germline ends. Per the germline V gene, CDR1 is MNHNY and CDR2 is SVGAGI (reference sequence). This CDR3 contains 12 residues.